Presented here are 15 T cell receptor beta chains from one specimen sequenced in a study of blood T cell repertoires in COVID-19. Sequencing was performed with immunoSEQ multiplex PCR; in TCRdb, only in-frame clones are kept and a portion is missing. The sample lists roughly 250,000 clones; roughly 90% were seen once. Specimen: peripheral blood. All receptors derive from a man aged 25 to 45 with acute or convalescent COVID-19.

The chain links TRBV11-2 to TRBJ1-3, with no clear D. Trimming took 4 bases from V and 4 from J, leaving 8 bases between them. Germline loops: CDR1 SGHAT, CDR2 FQNNGV. CDR3 length: 13 amino acids. The CDR3 DNA reads as TGTGCCAGCAGCTCACATCCCGGAAACACCATATATTTT. Translated: CASSSHPGNTIYF.

This sequence joins TRBV18 and TRBJ2-7, with D perhaps TRBD1 (5 bases). Trimming removed 4 bases from V and 6 bases from J, with 10 bases in between. CDR3 length equals 12 residues. From germline, CDR1 is KGHSH and CDR2 LQKENI. The chain's CDR3 is CASSLTVGEQYF. As DNA, the CDR3 is TGTGCCAGCTCACTGACAGTAGGCGAGCAGTACTTC.

This rearrangement joins TRBV28 to TRBJ1-2; 7 bases match TRBD1. Losses at the gene ends were 10 bases for V and 1 base for J; bases not matched to a gene: 6. The CDR3 extends over 13 amino acids. Germline assignment: CDR1 MDHEN and CDR2 SYDVKM. CDR3 sequence reads: CAMGDSLNYGYTF. DNA for the CDR3: TGTGCCATGGGGGACAGCCTTAACTATGGCTACACCTTC.

V is TRBV29-1 and J is TRBJ1-3; D remains ambiguous. CDR3 length equals 13 residues. Trimming left V 4 bases short and J 0 bases short, with 7 bases between. CDR1 and CDR2 from the germline V gene are SQVTM and ANQGSEA. The CDR3 reads CSVVLLSGNTIYF. The CDR3 DNA reads TGCAGCGTTGTTCTCCTCTCTGGAAACACCATATATTTT.

The rearrangement joins TRBV19 to TRBJ1-6; maybe TRBD1 (5 bases). In germline, CDR1 is LNHDA, CDR2 SQIVND (reference sequence). V gave up 5 bases and J gave up 3 bases, with 8 bases separating them. The CDR3 totals 14 residues. The DNA for the CDR3 is TGTGCCAGTAGTGCGACAGACTATAATTCACCCCTCCACTTT. The encoded protein is CASSATDYNSPLHF.

The genes are TRBV6-5 and TRBJ1-1; 7 bases are shared with TRBD1. The J segment lost 9 bases and the V segment lost 6 bases, leaving 4 bases of the junction unmatched. CDR1 and CDR2 from the germline V gene are MNHEY and SVGAGI. The CDR3 runs to 11 residues. Here the CDR3 DNA reads TGTGCCAGCAGAAGGGACAGACAAGCTTTCTTT. It encodes CASRRDRQAFF.

The V and J genes are TRBV4-1 and TRBJ2-7, with unresolved D. The CDR3 sequence is 13 residues long. With 0 bases removed from V and 2 bases from J, the gap between germline ends came to 5 bases. Looked up from germline, CDR1 is MGHRA and CDR2 is YSYEKL. Written as DNA, the CDR3 is TGCGCCAGCAGCCAAGACTTAACCTACGAGCAGTACTTC. As protein: CASSQDLTYEQYF.

This chain joins TRBV24-1 and TRBJ1-1; D perhaps matches TRBD1 (5 bases). Looked up from germline, CDR1 is KGHDR and CDR2 is SFDVKD. V was pared by 7 bases and J by 0 bases, with 20 bases between. The CDR3 loop spans 17 amino acids. The CDR3 loop reads CATRPNPRQFMNTEAFF. The CDR3, as DNA: TGTGCCACCAGACCCAACCCGAGACAGTTTATGAACACTGAAGCTTTCTTT.

V usage is TRBV19 and J usage is TRBJ1-1; a weak D match, TRBD1 (5 bases). The V and J ends lost 7 bases and 0 bases respectively, with 15 bases between them. Germline CDR1 is LNHDA and CDR2 is SQIVND (reference sequence). CDR3 length: 15 amino acids. The CDR3 sequence is CASKGRDRLNTEAFF. The CDR3 nucleotides read TGTGCCAGTAAGGGCAGAGACAGATTGAACACTGAAGCTTTCTTT.

The V call is TRBV7-9, the J call TRBJ1-6; TRBD1 matches at 8 bases. The J segment lost 7 bases and the V segment lost 5 bases, leaving 7 bases of the junction unmatched. CDR3 length: 15 amino acids. Germline CDR1 SEHNR, CDR2 FQNEAQ (reference sequence). This CDR3 reads CASSLTGVGNSPLHF. CDR3 bases: TGTGCCAGCAGCCTGACAGGGGTGGGGAATTCACCCCTCCACTTT.

V gene TRBV5-1 combines with J gene TRBJ2-2, with 8 bases lining up with TRBD2. The CDR3 spans 15 residues. V gave up 2 bases and J gave up 6 bases; unmatched junction bases: 6. Germline V gene data show CDR1 as SGHRS and CDR2 as YFSETQ. DNA of the CDR3: TGCGCCAGCAGCTTTATAGCGGGGCTGGCCGGGGAGCTGTTTTTT. Translating it yields CASSFIAGLAGELFF.

V gene TRBV12-3 or TRBV12-4 combines with J gene TRBJ1-2, with 7 bases fitting TRBD1. The J segment lost 4 bases and the V segment lost 3 bases, leaving 2 bases of the junction unmatched. This CDR3 has 13 residues. CDR3 in amino acids: CASSFPGGYGYTF. The CDR3 DNA reads as TGTGCCAGCAGTTTCCCAGGGGGCTATGGCTACACCTTC.

Comment on this clone: The junction shows a germline mismatch at one end, possibly a read error. The chain combines TRBV7-7 with TRBJ2-2, with D possibly matching TRBD2 (5 bases). Germline V gives CDR1 SSHAT, CDR2 FNYEAQ (reference sequence). The CDR3 is made up of 13 amino acids. For the CDR3, the DNA is TGTGCTAGCAGCGGTGATCGGGTCGGGGAGCTGTTTTTT. Its protein is CASSGDRVGELFF.

The chain employs TRBV5-1 and TRBJ1-1, with D possibly being TRBD1 (5 bases). V was clipped by 8 bases and J by 5 bases, with 7 bases between them. CDR3 length equals 10 residues. Germline-derived CDR1 and CDR2 are SGHRS and YFSETQ. The DNA for the CDR3 is TGCGCCAGTCAGGGTACTGAAGCTTTCTTT. Its translation: CASQGTEAFF. Looking up the rest from reference TRBV5-1 and TRBJ1-1 gives the full variable domain: KAGVTQTPRYLIKTRGQQVTLSCSPISGHRSVSWYQQTPGQGLQFLFEYFSETQRNKGNFPGRFSGRQFSNSRSEMNVSTLELGDSALYLCASQGTEAFFGQGTRLTVV.

V and J are TRBV7-3 and TRBJ2-5; D gene uncertain. This CDR3 contains 13 residues. Germline V CDR1 and CDR2: SGHTA, FQGTGA. Trimming pared 2 bases from V and 3 bases from J, leaving 7 bases between. The CDR3 nucleotides read TGTGCCAGCAGCTTAGTATCTGAAGAGACCCAGTACTTC. Translating it yields CASSLVSEETQYF.